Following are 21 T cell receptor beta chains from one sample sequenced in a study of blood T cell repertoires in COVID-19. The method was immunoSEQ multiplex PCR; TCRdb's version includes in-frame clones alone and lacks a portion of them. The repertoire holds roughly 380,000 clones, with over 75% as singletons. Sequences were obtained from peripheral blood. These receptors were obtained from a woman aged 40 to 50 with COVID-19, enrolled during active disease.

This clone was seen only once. The CDR3 nucleotides read TGTGCCAGCAGTGCGAGTGGGGGAGGACACACTGAAGCTTTCTTT. Encoded protein: CASSASGGGHTEAFF. V and J are TRBV6-4 and TRBJ1-1; possible D gene TRBD1, 5 bases. Deletions cut 4 bases from V and 3 bases from J, with 15 bases between. The CDR3 totals 15 residues. The germline V gene encodes CDR1 MRHNA and CDR2 SNTAGT.

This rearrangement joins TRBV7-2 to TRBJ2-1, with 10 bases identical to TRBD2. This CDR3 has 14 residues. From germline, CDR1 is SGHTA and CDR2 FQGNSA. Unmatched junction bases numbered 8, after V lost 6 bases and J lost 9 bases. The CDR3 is CASSGASGRVEQFF. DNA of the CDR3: TGTGCCAGCAGTGGGGCAAGCGGGAGGGTTGAGCAGTTCTTC. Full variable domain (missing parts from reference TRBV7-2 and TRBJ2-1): GAGVSQSPSNKVTEKGKDVELRCDPISGHTALYWYRQSLGQGLEFLIYFQGNSAPDKSGLPSDRFSAERTGGSVSTLTIQRTQQEDSAVYLCASSGASGRVEQFFGPGTRLTVL.

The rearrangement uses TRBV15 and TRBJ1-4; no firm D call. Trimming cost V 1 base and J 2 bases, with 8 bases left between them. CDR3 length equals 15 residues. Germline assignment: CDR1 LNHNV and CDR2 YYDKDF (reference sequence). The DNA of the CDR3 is TGTGCCACCAGCAGAGCGCCAGGCACTAATGAAAAACTGTTTTTT. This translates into CATSRAPGTNEKLFF.

CDR3 DNA: TGTGCCAGAAGCTTATCCCTACCCCCCCAGTACTTC. Translation: CARSLSLPPQYF. This chain links TRBV7-5 with TRBJ2-5; the D call in the table, TRBD2, was not verified against the DNA. TRBV7-5 is labeled a pseudogene. The CDR3 contains 12 residues.

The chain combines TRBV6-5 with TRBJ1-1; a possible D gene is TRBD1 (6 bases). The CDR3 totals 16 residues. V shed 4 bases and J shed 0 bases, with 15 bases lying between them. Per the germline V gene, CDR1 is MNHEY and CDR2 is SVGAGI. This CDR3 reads CASSSGTPSMNTEAFF. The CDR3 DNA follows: TGTGCCAGCAGTTCGGGGACACCGTCTATGAACACTGAAGCTTTCTTT.

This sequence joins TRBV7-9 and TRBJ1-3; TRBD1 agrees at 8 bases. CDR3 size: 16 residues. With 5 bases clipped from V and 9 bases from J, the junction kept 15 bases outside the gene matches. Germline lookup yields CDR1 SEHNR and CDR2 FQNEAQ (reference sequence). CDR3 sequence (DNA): TGTGCCAGCAGCACTATCCGGACAGGGCAGTTAAGCACCATATATTTT. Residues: CASSTIRTGQLSTIYF.

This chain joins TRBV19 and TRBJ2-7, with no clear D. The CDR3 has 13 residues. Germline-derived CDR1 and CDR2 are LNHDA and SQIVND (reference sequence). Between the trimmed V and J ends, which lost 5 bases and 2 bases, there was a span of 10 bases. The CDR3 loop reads CASSLSPTYEQYF. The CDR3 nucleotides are TGTGCCAGTAGTCTCAGTCCCACCTACGAGCAGTACTTC.

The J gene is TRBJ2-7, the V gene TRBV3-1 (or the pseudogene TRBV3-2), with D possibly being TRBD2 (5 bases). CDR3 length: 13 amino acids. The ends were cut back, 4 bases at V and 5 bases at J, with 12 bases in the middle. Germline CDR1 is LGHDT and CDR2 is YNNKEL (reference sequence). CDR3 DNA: TGTGCCAGCAGCCCCCCTCGGGATGACGAGCAGTACTTC. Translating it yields CASSPPRDDEQYF.

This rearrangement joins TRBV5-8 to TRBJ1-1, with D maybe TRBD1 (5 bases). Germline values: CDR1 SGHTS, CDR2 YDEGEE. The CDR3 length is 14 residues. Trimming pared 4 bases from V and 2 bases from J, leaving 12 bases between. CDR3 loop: CASSPWGLNTEAFF. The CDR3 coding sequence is TGTGCCAGCAGCCCGTGGGGCCTCAACACTGAAGCTTTCTTT.

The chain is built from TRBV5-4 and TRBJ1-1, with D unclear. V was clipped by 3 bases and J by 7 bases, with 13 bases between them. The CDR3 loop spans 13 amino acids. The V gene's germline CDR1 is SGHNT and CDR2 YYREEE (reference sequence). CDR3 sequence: CASSSISSGEAFF. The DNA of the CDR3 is TGTGCCAGCAGCTCCATTTCGTCAGGTGAAGCTTTCTTT.

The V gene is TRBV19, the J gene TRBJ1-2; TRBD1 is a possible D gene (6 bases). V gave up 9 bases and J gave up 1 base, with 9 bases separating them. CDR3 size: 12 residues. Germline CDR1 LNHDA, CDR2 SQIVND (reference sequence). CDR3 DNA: TGTGCCAGCCGGACAGTTAACTATGGCTACACCTTC. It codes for CASRTVNYGYTF.

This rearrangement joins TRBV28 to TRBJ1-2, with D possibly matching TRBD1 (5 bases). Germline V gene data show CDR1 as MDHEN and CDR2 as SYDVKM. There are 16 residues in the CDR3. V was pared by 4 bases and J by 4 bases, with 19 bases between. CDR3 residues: CASSSSVGGHPYGYTF. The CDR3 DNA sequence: TGTGCCAGCAGTTCCTCTGTCGGTGGACACCCCTATGGCTACACCTTC.

This CDR3 is CASSPSREGSRYEQYF. The CDR3 DNA reads TGTGCCAGTAGCCCCTCACGGGAGGGTTCGCGGTACGAGCAGTACTTC. This sequence joins TRBV19 and TRBJ2-7, with 8 nucleotides matching TRBD2. The CDR3 extends over 16 amino acids. V trimming: 6 bases; J trimming: 4 bases; junction bases outside the gene matches: 14. CDR1 is LNHDA and CDR2 is SQIVND in the germline V gene (reference sequence).

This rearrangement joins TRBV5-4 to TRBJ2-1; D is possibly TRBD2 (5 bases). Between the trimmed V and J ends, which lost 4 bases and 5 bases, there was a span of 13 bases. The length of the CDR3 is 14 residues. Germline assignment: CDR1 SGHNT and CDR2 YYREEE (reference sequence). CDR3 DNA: TGTGCCAGCAGCCCGTACCCCGGGAACAATGAGCAGTTCTTC. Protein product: CASSPYPGNNEQFF.

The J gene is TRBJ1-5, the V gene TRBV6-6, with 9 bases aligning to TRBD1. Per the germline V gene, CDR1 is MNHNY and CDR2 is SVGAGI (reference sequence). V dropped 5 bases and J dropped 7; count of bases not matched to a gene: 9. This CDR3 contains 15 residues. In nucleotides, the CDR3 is TGTGCCAGCAGTCAGGGACAGGGTAGTGTCCAGCCCCAGCATTTT. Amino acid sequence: CASSQGQGSVQPQHF.

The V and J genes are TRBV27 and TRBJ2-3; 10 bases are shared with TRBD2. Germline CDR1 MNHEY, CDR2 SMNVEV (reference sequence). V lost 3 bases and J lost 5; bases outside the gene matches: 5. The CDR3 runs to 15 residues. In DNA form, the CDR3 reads TGTGCCAGCAGTTTCCTAGCGGGAGAAGGAGATACGCAGTATTTT. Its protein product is CASSFLAGEGDTQYF.

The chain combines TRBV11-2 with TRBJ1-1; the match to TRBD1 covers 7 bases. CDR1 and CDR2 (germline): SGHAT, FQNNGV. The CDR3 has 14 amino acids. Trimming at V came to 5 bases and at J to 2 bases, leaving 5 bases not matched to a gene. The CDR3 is CASSPTGKNTEAFF. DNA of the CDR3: TGTGCCAGCAGCCCGACAGGGAAAAACACTGAAGCTTTCTTT.

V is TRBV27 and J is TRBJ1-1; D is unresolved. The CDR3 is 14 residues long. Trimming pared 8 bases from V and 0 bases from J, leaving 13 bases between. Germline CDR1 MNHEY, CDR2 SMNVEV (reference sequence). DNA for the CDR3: TGTGCCAGCCGACCCAGAGGAATGAACACTGAAGCTTTCTTT. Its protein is CASRPRGMNTEAFF.

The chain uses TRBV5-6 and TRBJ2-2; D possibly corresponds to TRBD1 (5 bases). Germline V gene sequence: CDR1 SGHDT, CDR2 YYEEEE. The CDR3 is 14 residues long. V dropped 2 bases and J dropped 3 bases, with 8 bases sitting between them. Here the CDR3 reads CASSFGHYTGELFF. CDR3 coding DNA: TGTGCCAGCAGCTTTGGACATTACACCGGGGAGCTGTTTTTT.

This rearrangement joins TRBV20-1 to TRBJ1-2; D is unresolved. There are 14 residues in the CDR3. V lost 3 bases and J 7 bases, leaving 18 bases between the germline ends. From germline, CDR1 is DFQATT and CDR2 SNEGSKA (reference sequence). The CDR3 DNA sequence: TGCAGTGCTAGTTTCAGTGGGTCGGGTGGTGGCTACACCTTC. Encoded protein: CSASFSGSGGGYTF.

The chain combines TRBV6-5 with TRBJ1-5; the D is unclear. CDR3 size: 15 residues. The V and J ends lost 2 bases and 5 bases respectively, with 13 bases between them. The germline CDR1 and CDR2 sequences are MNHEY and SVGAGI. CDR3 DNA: TGTGCCAGCAGTTACAATATGGGAGGAGATCAGCCCCAGCATTTT. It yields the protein CASSYNMGGDQPQHF.